The 8 T cell receptor beta chains below all came from one sample that was sequenced in a study of cytomegalovirus exposure and HLA in healthy donors. This PCR relied on a set of 60 Vbeta primers and 13 Jbeta primers. The repertoire was sequenced with immunoSEQ multiplex PCR; TCRdb's copy has only in-frame clones and lacks some. The data show around 220,000 clones, approximately 80% seen once. The material sequenced was PBMCs. These receptors came from a man aged 35-49 years in good health and CMV-seronegative.

V gene TRBV5-1 combines with J gene TRBJ2-1, with 11 bases that match TRBD2. This CDR3 region has 15 residues. Germline V gene data show CDR1 as SGHRS and CDR2 as YFSETQ. V was clipped by 3 bases and J by 4 bases; unmatched bases: 3. CDR3 bases: TGCGCCAGCAGCTGGACTAGCGGGCCGTACAATGAGCAGTTCTTC. Its translation is CASSWTSGPYNEQFF.

The chain is built from TRBV18 and TRBJ1-3, with a weak D call TRBD1 (5 bases). Germline loops: CDR1 KGHSH, CDR2 LQKENI. CDR3 length equals 15 residues. V was clipped by 3 bases and J by 4 bases, with 13 bases between them. The CDR3 DNA sequence: TGTGCCAGCTCACCGGGACTCAGCGGGGGAAACACCATATATTTT. The encoded protein is CASSPGLSGGNTIYF. Full variable domain (missing parts from reference TRBV18 and TRBJ1-3): NAGVMQNPRHLVRRRGQEARLRCSPMKGHSHVYWYRQLPEEGLKFMVYLQKENIIDESGMPKERFSAEFPKEGPSILRIQQVVRGDSAAYFCASSPGLSGGNTIYFGEGSWLTVV.

This sequence joins TRBV6-6 and TRBJ1-6, with 9 bases matching TRBD1. Trimming took 6 bases from V and 8 from J; bases not matched to a gene: 8. CDR3 length equals 15 residues. Germline loops: CDR1 MNHNY, CDR2 SVGAGI (reference sequence). The DNA for the CDR3 is TGTGCCAGCAGACAACAGGGGGCTGGATATTCACCCCTCCACTTT. Its protein is CASRQQGAGYSPLHF.

This chain links TRBV11-2 with TRBJ2-7, with a weak D call TRBD2 (6 bases). CDR3 length equals 15 residues. Germline CDR1 SGHAT, CDR2 FQNNGV. V lost 1 base to trimming and J lost 2 bases, with 12 bases between them. The CDR3 reads CASSLGLGLAYEQYF. The DNA for the CDR3 is TGTGCCAGCAGCTTAGGTTTGGGACTTGCCTACGAGCAGTACTTC. Filled out from reference TRBV11-2 and TRBJ2-7, the complete variable domain reads EAGVAQSPRYKIIEKRQSVAFWCNPISGHATLYWYQQILGQGPKLLIQFQNNGVVDDSQLPKDRFSAERLKGVDSTLKIQPAKLEDSAVYLCASSLGLGLAYEQYFGPGTRLTVT.

The chain joins TRBV5-1 to TRBJ1-1; D gene unclear. Trimming took off 2 bases at V and 0 bases at J, with 14 bases between the two ends. Germline CDR1 and CDR2: SGHRS and YFSETQ. This CDR3 has 16 residues. The CDR3 region has the DNA TGCGCCAGCAGCTTATGGGAGACGAGCATGAACACTGAAGCTTTCTTT. Its translation: CASSLWETSMNTEAFF.

The rearrangement uses TRBV9 and TRBJ2-1, with 10 nucleotides matching TRBD1. V trimming: 0 bases; J trimming: 8 bases; junction bases outside the gene matches: 14. This CDR3 has 18 residues. Germline V gives CDR1 SGDLS, CDR2 YYNGEE. CDR3 residues: CASSVGGREGQGRYEQFF. CDR3 sequence (DNA): TGTGCCAGCAGCGTAGGAGGTCGGGAGGGACAGGGGCGCTATGAGCAGTTCTTC. The full variable domain, in which reference TRBV9 and TRBJ2-1 provide the parts outside the CDR3, is DSGVTQTPKHLITATGQRVTLRCSPRSGDLSVYWYQQSLDQGLQFLIQYYNGEERAKGNILERFSAQQFPDLHSELNLSSLELGDSALYFCASSVGGREGQGRYEQFFGPGTRLTVL.

The genes are TRBV29-1 and TRBJ2-7; D is uncertain. The CDR3 spans 11 residues. V was shortened by 4 bases and J by 1 base, with 5 bases between the two germline ends. Germline CDR1 SQVTM, CDR2 ANQGSEA. The CDR3 coding sequence is TGCAGCGTTGGGCAGTCCTACGAGCAGTACTTC. Its translation is CSVGQSYEQYF.

The V call is TRBV2, the J call TRBJ2-7; possibly TRBD1 for D (8 bases). This CDR3 spans 15 amino acids. The V end lost 6 bases, the J end lost 5 bases, and 20 bases lay between the germline ends. The germline V gene has CDR1 SNHLY and CDR2 FYNNEI. In nucleotides, the CDR3 is TGTGCCAGCAGCAGAGGACAGGGAGGGGTACACGAGCAGTACTTC. It translates to CASSRGQGGVHEQYF.